The next 14 T cell receptor beta chains were all read from a single sample in a study of cytomegalovirus exposure and HLA in healthy donors. The PCR was carried out with 60 Vbeta primers and 13 Jbeta primers. Sequencing was performed with immunoSEQ multiplex PCR; in TCRdb, only in-frame clones are kept and a portion is missing. The data hold under 200,000 clones, with 84% observed a single time. The sample comprised PBMCs. Receptors were obtained from a boy aged 2 to 10 in good health and CMV-seronegative.

The chain employs TRBV6-5 and TRBJ2-7, with D possibly TRBD1 on 6 matching bases. With 5 bases removed from V and 2 bases from J, the gap between germline ends came to 10 bases. Per the germline V gene, CDR1 is MNHEY and CDR2 is SVGAGI. The CDR3 is 13 amino acids. CDR3 nucleotide sequence: TGTGCCAGCAGTCCAGAGGGGGCCTACGAGCAGTACTTC. Its translation is CASSPEGAYEQYF.

This chain links TRBV5-1 with TRBJ1-5, with TRBD1 matching 7 bases. The CDR3 consists of 14 residues. Germline V gene sequence: CDR1 SGHRS, CDR2 YFSETQ. The V and J ends lost 4 bases and 3 bases, in that order; junction bases with no gene match: 4. The CDR3 reads CASSRGTDNQPQHF. Here the CDR3 DNA reads TGCGCCAGCAGCAGAGGGACAGACAATCAGCCCCAGCATTTT. The full variable domain, in which reference TRBV5-1 and TRBJ1-5 provide the parts outside the CDR3, is KAGVTQTPRYLIKTRGQQVTLSCSPISGHRSVSWYQQTPGQGLQFLFEYFSETQRNKGNFPGRFSGRQFSNSRSEMNVSTLELGDSALYLCASSRGTDNQPQHFGDGTRLSIL.

V gene TRBV11-3 combines with J gene TRBJ2-2, with TRBD2 identical over 10 bases. The germline V gene encodes CDR1 SGHNT and CDR2 YENEEA. CDR3 length: 16 amino acids. V shed 6 bases and J 5 bases; nucleotides not matched to a gene: 9. CDR3 region: CASSFFGLAATGELFF. The CDR3 bases are TGTGCCAGCAGTTTCTTCGGACTAGCGGCTACCGGGGAGCTGTTTTTT. Full variable domain (missing parts from reference TRBV11-3 and TRBJ2-2): EAGVVQSPRYKIIEKKQPVAFWCNPISGHNTLYWYLQNLGQGPELLIRYENEEAVDDSQLPKDRFSAERLKGVDSTLKIQPAELGDSAVYLCASSFFGLAATGELFFGEGSRLTVL.

The rearrangement uses TRBV11-2 and TRBJ1-5; 9 bases line up with TRBD1. After removal of 4 bases from V and 10 bases from J, the junction contained 5 bases not matched to a gene. Per the germline V gene, CDR1 is SGHAT and CDR2 is FQNNGV. The CDR3 covers 13 residues. This CDR3 is CASSWDREQPQHF. Written as DNA, the CDR3 is TGTGCCAGCAGCTGGGACAGGGAACAACCCCAGCATTTT.

The genes are TRBV4-1 and TRBJ1-2, with a weak D call TRBD1 (5 bases). The CDR3 extends over 16 amino acids. The ends were cut back, 4 bases at V and 2 bases at J, with 17 bases in the middle. Germline V gene sequence: CDR1 MGHRA, CDR2 YSYEKL. CDR3 in amino acids: CASSRPGRRDNYGYTF. The CDR3 DNA reads as TGCGCCAGCAGCCGCCCAGGGAGGAGGGACAACTATGGCTACACCTTC.

J is TRBJ2-5 and V is TRBV19; D might be TRBD2 (7 bases). V lost 3 bases, J lost 5 bases, and 10 bases lay in between. This CDR3 contains 13 residues. Germline V lookup: CDR1 LNHDA, CDR2 SQIVND (reference sequence). The CDR3 nucleotides read TGTGCCAGTAGTATCGGGGGGCGGGAGACCCAGTACTTC. Residues: CASSIGGRETQYF.

This chain connects TRBV5-6 to TRBJ2-7; D remains unclear. The CDR3 has 11 amino acids. Per the germline V gene, CDR1 is SGHDT and CDR2 is YYEEEE. V lost 1 base, J lost 6 bases, and 5 bases lay in between. CDR3 residues: CASSLTREQYF. Written as DNA, the CDR3 is TGTGCCAGCAGCTTGACTCGCGAGCAGTACTTC.

The chain uses TRBV5-4 and TRBJ2-5, with D perhaps TRBD2 (6 bases). Germline CDR1 and CDR2: SGHNT and YYREEE (reference sequence). The CDR3 is made up of 14 amino acids. V lost 0 bases, J lost 5 bases, and 11 bases lay in between. The CDR3 is CASSLAGARETQYF. Here the CDR3 DNA reads TGTGCCAGCAGCTTGGCGGGAGCGAGGGAGACCCAGTACTTC.

This clone was recorded a few times. The chain links TRBV29-1 to TRBJ2-1, with a possible D match to TRBD2 (5 bases). The CDR3 contains 12 residues. Germline V gene lookup returns CDR1 SQVTM and CDR2 ANQGSEA. V gave up 0 bases and J gave up 9 bases, with 9 bases separating them. The CDR3 spells CSVEEGAGEQFF. DNA for the CDR3: TGCAGCGTTGAAGAGGGAGCCGGTGAGCAGTTCTTC.

V usage is TRBV7-8 and J usage is TRBJ2-2; TRBD1 is a possible D gene (5 bases). This CDR3 region has 13 residues. The V end lost 6 bases, the J end lost 4 bases, and 9 bases lay between the germline ends. Germline V gives CDR1 SGHVS, CDR2 FQNEAQ. The CDR3, as DNA: TGTGCCAGCAGGGGGCGCGTCACCGGGGAGCTGTTTTTT. Residues: CASRGRVTGELFF.

This sequence joins TRBV27 and TRBJ1-2; possibly TRBD1 for D (5 bases). Between the trimmed V and J ends, which lost 6 bases and 0 bases, there was a span of 14 bases. Germline V gene data show CDR1 as MNHEY and CDR2 as SMNVEV (reference sequence). This CDR3 region has 15 residues. In DNA, the CDR3 is TGTGCCAGCAGACAAAACAGGAGAGCTAACTATGGCTACACCTTC. Amino acid sequence: CASRQNRRANYGYTF.

The DNA for the CDR3 is TGCGCCAGCAGACAGGGAAGCTCCTACGAGCAGTACTTC. This codes for CASRQGSSYEQYF. V is TRBV5-1 and J is TRBJ2-7, with D perhaps matching TRBD1 (6 bases). This CDR3 is 13 amino acids long. Looked up from germline, CDR1 is SGHRS and CDR2 is YFSETQ. V shed 5 bases and J shed 0 bases, with 9 bases lying between them.

This clone was found once. The chain has TRBV14 and TRBJ1-4, with 9 bases fitting TRBD1. The CDR3 covers 18 residues. CDR1 is SGHDN, CDR2 FVKESK, per germline. J was trimmed by 0 bases and V by 4 bases; bases with no gene match: 9. The CDR3 protein is CASSRERDREPTNEKLFF. The CDR3 DNA follows: TGTGCCAGCAGCCGAGAGCGGGACAGGGAACCAACTAATGAAAAACTGTTTTTT.

A remark on this clone: Additional DNA sequences in this sample encode the identical CDR3. The chain recombines TRBV6-5 with TRBJ1-2, with D possibly TRBD1 on 6 matching bases. The CDR3 is 13 amino acids. V was clipped by 5 bases and J by 1 base, with 8 bases between them. Germline V lookup: CDR1 MNHEY, CDR2 SVGAGI. CDR3 amino acids: CASSRQVNYGYTF. Here the CDR3 DNA reads TGTGCCAGCAGTAGACAGGTTAACTATGGCTACACCTTC.